Sequencing of this T cell receptor (beta chain) was carried out in a study of T-cell memory formation after mild COVID-19. Study-wide background: Largely, the TCR clusters proved donor specific.

CDR1 and CDR2 from the germline V gene are SNHLY and FYNNEI. Trimming removed 11 bases from V and 2 bases from J; junction bases left unmatched: 11. There are 15 residues in the CDR3. Whole-study findings and limits: Shrinking CD4+ clones resided mostly in CM and EM, and CD8+ ones in EMRA.

This clonotype was recorded a few times. Its antigen remains unknown. TCRdb independently ran MiXCR on the 5' RACE reads; one entry per CDR3 protein. Here the sample spans fewer than 700,000 distinct CDR3 sequences, over 15% being singletons. This sequence was found in an adult woman who had mild COVID-19 (a few samples of this study predate the infection). Cell type and time point are not known. Sample: PBMCs or a T cell subset sorted from them (not recorded which). The chain is built from TRBV2 and TRBJ2-3; 9 bases map to TRBD2. The CDR3 DNA reads as TGTGCCCACAGCAGGCTAGCGGGACCCACAGATACGCAGTATTTT. Amino acids: CAHSRLAGPTDTQYF. The entire variable domain, with the rest obtained from reference TRBV2 and TRBJ2-3, is as follows: EPEVTQTPSHQVTQMGQEVILRCVPISNHLYFYWYRQILGQKVEFLVSFYNNEISEKSEIFDDQFSVERPDGSNFTLKIRSTKLEDSAMYFCAHSRLAGPTDTQYFGPGTRLTVL.